The 10 T cell receptor beta chains below all came from one sample that was sequenced in a study of identical twins. TCRdb ran MiXCR on the 5' RACE reads and lists one entry per CDR3 protein. The profile shows about 660,000 distinct CDR3 sequences, around 8.6% of them singletons. The same sample was also studied in work on yellow fever vaccine responses in identical twins.

Specimen: PBMCs. The receptors were sampled from a woman under 30 in good health.

This clonotype was detected only a few times. J is TRBJ2-6 and V is TRBV18; TRBD2 might be the D (5 bases). V lost 5 bases and J lost 0, with 20 bases in between. From germline, CDR1 is KGHSH and CDR2 LQKENI. This CDR3 has 19 residues. CDR3 sequence (DNA): TGTGCCAGCTCAGGGGTGGCTTTTTCGAGGGACTCTGGGGCCAACGTCCTGACTTTC. It yields the protein CASSGVAFSRDSGANVLTF.

This clonotype was recorded a few times. The CDR3 region has the DNA TGTGCCAGCAGAGAAGGTCCCTCGGCTTTCTTT. This codes for CASREGPSAFF. The chain is built from TRBV3-1 and TRBJ1-1; D is uncertain. V lost 6 bases and J lost 11, with 13 bases in between. Per the germline V gene, CDR1 is LGHDT and CDR2 is YNNKEL (reference sequence). The CDR3 extends over 11 amino acids.

The chain links TRBV19 to TRBJ2-2; 7 bases match TRBD1. Germline V CDR1 and CDR2: LNHDA, SQIVND (reference sequence). The CDR3 contains 15 residues. The junction had 5 bases not matched to a gene; V was cut back by 4 bases and J by 3 bases. For the CDR3, the DNA is TGTGCCAGTAGTACTCGGGACAGAGACACCGGGGAGCTGTTTTTT. It codes for CASSTRDRDTGELFF. Together with reference TRBV19 and TRBJ2-2, the CDR3 gives the full variable domain: DGGITQSPKYLFRKEGQNVTLSCEQNLNHDAMYWYRQDPGQGLRLIYYSQIVNDFQKGDIAEGYSVSREKKESFPLTVTSAQKNPTAFYLCASSTRDRDTGELFFGEGSRLTVL.

This clonotype was seen a handful of times. This chain joins TRBV28 and TRBJ2-2, with TRBD2 identical over 14 bases. From germline, CDR1 is MDHEN and CDR2 SYDVKM. V was pared by 5 bases and J by 5 bases, with 10 bases of the junction left unmatched. This CDR3 region has 18 residues. The CDR3 here is CASSRPGLAGVWTGELFF. CDR3 coding DNA: TGTGCCAGCAGTCGTCCGGGACTAGCGGGAGTATGGACCGGGGAGCTGTTTTTT.

This clonotype has just a few counts. V and J are TRBV29-1 and TRBJ2-6; possible D gene TRBD1, 6 bases. Germline CDR1 is SQVTM and CDR2 is ANQGSEA. Between the trimmed V and J ends, which lost 0 bases and 0 bases, there was a span of 18 bases. The CDR3 runs to 19 residues. CDR3 protein: CSVEDRGHPTSSGANVLTF. The DNA for the CDR3 is TGCAGCGTTGAAGATCGGGGACACCCCACAAGCTCTGGGGCCAACGTCCTGACTTTC.

This clonotype was seen many times. CDR3 sequence reads: CAISESLAASTDTQYF. For the CDR3, the DNA is TGTGCCATCAGTGAGTCGCTAGCGGCTAGCACAGATACGCAGTATTTT. J is TRBJ2-3 and V is TRBV10-3; 7 bases match TRBD2. V trimming: 0 bases; J trimming: 0 bases; junction bases outside the gene matches: 3. Germline V gene data show CDR1 as ENHRY and CDR2 as SYGVKD. This CDR3 region has 16 residues.

The chain links TRBV10-3 to TRBJ2-6; 9 bases line up with TRBD1. This CDR3 is 18 amino acids long. Germline lookup yields CDR1 ENHRY and CDR2 SYGVKD. V dropped 6 bases and J dropped 3; count of bases not matched to a gene: 12. The CDR3 DNA reads as TGTGCCATCAGGCCGGCCCGGGACAGGGATGATGGGGCCAACGTCCTGACTTTC. This sequence encodes CAIRPARDRDDGANVLTF.

This sequence joins TRBV5-1 and TRBJ2-3, with D possibly matching TRBD2 (5 bases). The CDR3 spans 16 residues. Germline values: CDR1 SGHRS, CDR2 YFSETQ. Trimming took off 2 bases at V and 0 bases at J, with 13 bases between the two ends. The CDR3 nucleotides read TGCGCCAGCAGCTTTTTCTGGGAGTCTAGCACAGATACGCAGTATTTT. Translated: CASSFFWESSTDTQYF.

The chain uses TRBV7-7 and TRBJ2-7; 8 bases are a match to TRBD2. CDR1 SSHAT and CDR2 FNYEAQ come from the germline V gene (reference sequence). This CDR3 contains 10 residues. The CDR3 protein is CASGDYEQYF. The CDR3 DNA is TGTGCTAGCGGGGACTACGAGCAGTACTTC.

V gene TRBV5-1 combines with J gene TRBJ2-3; 16 positions agree with TRBD2. The CDR3 contains 19 residues. V lost 4 bases and J lost 2; bases outside the gene matches: 10. Looked up from germline, CDR1 is SGHRS and CDR2 is YFSETQ. The CDR3 sequence: CASSLGLAGGTSSTDTQYF. CDR3 nucleotide sequence: TGCGCCAGCAGCCTGGGACTAGCGGGGGGGACTTCCTCCACAGATACGCAGTATTTT.